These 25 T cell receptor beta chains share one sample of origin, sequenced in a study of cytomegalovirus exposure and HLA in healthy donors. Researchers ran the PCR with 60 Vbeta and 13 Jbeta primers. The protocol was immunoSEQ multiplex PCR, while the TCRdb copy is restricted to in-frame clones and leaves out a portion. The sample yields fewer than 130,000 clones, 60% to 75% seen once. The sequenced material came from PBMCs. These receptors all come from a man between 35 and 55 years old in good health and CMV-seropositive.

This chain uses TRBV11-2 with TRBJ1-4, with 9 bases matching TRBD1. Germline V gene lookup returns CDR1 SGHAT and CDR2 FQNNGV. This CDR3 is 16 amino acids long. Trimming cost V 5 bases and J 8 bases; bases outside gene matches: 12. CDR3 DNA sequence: TGTGCCAGCAGCCCGGACCTACAGGGGGCGGAGGAAAAACTGTTTTTT. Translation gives CASSPDLQGAEEKLFF.

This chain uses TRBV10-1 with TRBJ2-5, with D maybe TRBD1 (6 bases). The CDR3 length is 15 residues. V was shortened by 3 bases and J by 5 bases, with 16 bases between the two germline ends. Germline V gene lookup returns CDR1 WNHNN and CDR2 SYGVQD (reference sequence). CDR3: CASSEETGGVETQYF. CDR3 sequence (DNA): TGCGCCAGCAGTGAAGAGACAGGTGGCGTTGAGACCCAGTACTTC.

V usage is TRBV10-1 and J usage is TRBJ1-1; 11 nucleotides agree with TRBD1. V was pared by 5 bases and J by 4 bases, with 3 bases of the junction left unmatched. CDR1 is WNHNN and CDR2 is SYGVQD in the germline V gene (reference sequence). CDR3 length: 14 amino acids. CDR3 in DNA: TGCGCCAGCAGTCCCGGGACAGGGGGCACTGAAGCTTTCTTT. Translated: CASSPGTGGTEAFF.

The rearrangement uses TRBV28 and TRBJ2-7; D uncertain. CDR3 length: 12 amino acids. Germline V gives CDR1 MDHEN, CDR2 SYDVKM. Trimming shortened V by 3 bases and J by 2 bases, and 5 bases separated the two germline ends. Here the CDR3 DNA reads TGTGCCAGCAGTTTCCAGACCTACGAGCAGTACTTC. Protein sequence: CASSFQTYEQYF.

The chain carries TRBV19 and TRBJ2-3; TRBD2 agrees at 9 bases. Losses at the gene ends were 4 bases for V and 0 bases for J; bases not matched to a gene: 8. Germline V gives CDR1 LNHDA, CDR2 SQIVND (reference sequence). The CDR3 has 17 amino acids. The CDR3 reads CASSTAGGPPSTDTQYF. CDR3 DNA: TGTGCCAGTAGTACAGCGGGAGGCCCCCCTAGCACAGATACGCAGTATTTT.

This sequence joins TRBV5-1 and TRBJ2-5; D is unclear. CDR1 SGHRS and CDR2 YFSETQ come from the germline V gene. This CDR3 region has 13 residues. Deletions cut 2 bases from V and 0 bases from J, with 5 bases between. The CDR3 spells CASSLQNQETQYF. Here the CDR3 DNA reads TGCGCCAGCAGCTTACAGAACCAAGAGACCCAGTACTTC.

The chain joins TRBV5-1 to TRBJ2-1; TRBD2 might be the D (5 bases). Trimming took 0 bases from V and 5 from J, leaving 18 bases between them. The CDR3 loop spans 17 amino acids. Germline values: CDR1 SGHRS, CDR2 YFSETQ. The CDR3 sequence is CASSLGVGAVENNEQFF. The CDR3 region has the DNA TGCGCCAGCAGCTTGGGGGTAGGAGCGGTCGAAAACAATGAGCAGTTCTTC.

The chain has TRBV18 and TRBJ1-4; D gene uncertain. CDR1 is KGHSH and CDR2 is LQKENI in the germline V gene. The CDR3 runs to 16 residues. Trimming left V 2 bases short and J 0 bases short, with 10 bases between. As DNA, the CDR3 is TGTGCCAGCTCACCAGGGCGCCTCGCAACTAATGAAAAACTGTTTTTT. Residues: CASSPGRLATNEKLFF.

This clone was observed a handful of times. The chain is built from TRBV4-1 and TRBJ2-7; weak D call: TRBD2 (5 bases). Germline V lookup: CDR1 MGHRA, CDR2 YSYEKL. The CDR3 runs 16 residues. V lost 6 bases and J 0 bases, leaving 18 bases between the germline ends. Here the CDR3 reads CASRHPAGGFSYEQYV. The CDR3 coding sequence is TGCGCCAGCAGGCACCCCGCTGGCGGGTTCTCCTACGAGCAGTACGTC.

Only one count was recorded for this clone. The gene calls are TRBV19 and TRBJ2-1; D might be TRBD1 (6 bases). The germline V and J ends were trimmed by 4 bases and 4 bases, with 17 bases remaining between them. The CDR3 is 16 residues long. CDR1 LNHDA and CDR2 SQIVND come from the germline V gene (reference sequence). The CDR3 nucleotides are TGTGCCAGTAGTACACTACAGGGCCTTGGTTACAATGAGCAGTTCTTC. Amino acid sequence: CASSTLQGLGYNEQFF.

The CDR3 reads CASSPGQGETQYF. The CDR3 DNA follows: TGTGCCAGCAGTCCTGGACAGGGAGAGACCCAGTACTTC. The genes are TRBV6-6 and TRBJ2-5; TRBD1 aligns across 8 bases. CDR1 and CDR2 from the germline V gene are MNHNY and SVGAGI (reference sequence). The CDR3 is made up of 13 amino acids. The V segment lost 5 bases and the J segment 4 bases; nucleotides outside the gene matches: 3.

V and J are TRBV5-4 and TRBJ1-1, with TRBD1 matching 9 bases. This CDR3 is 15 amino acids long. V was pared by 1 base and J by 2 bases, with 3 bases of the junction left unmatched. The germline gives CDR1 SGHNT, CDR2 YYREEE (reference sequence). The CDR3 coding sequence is TGTGCCAGCAGCTTGAAGGACAGGGGCAACACTGAAGCTTTCTTT. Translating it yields CASSLKDRGNTEAFF.

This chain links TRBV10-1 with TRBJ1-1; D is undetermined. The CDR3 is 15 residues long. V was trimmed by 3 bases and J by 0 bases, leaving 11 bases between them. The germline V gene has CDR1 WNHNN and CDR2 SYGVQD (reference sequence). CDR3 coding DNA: TGCGCCAGCAGTGACTCGGGAGCTATGAACACTGAAGCTTTCTTT. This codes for CASSDSGAMNTEAFF.

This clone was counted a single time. The CDR3 sequence: CASSQGSSGNTIYF. Written as DNA, the CDR3 is TGTGCCAGCAGCCAAGGCAGCTCTGGAAACACCATATATTTT. This chain connects TRBV4-2 to TRBJ1-3, with D unresolved. Germline CDR1 and CDR2: LGHNA and YNFKEQ. Trimming pared 1 base from V and 0 bases from J, leaving 4 bases between. The CDR3 has 14 amino acids.

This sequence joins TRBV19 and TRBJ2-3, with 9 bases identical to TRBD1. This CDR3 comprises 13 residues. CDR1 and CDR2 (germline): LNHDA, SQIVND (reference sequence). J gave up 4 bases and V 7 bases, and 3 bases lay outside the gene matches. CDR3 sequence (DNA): TGTGCCAGTAAACGACAGGGGGCAGATACGCAGTATTTT. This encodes CASKRQGADTQYF.

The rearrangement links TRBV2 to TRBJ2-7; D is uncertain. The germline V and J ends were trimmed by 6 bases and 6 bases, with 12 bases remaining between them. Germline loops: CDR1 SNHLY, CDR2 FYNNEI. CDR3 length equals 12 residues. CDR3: CASSPRSTEQYV. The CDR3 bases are TGTGCCAGCAGCCCTAGGTCAACCGAGCAGTACGTC.

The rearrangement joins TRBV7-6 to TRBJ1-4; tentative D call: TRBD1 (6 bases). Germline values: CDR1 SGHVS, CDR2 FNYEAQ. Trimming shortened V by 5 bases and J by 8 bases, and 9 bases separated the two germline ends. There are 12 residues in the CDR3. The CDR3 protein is CASSQGQEKLFF. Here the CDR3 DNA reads TGTGCCAGCAGCCAGGGGCAAGAAAAACTGTTTTTT.

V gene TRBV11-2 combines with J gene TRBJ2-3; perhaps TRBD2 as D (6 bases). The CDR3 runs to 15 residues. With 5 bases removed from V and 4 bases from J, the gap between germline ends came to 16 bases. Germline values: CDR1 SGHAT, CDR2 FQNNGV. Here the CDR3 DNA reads TGTGCCAGCAGCGCTCGACTAGGAGAGGCAGATACGCAGTATTTT. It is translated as CASSARLGEADTQYF.

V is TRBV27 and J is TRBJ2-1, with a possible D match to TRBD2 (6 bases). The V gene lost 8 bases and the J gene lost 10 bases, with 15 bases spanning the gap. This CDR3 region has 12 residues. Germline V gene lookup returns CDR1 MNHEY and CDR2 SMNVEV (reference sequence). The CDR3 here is CASGPRDGEQFF. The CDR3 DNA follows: TGTGCCAGCGGCCCGCGGGATGGGGAGCAGTTCTTC.

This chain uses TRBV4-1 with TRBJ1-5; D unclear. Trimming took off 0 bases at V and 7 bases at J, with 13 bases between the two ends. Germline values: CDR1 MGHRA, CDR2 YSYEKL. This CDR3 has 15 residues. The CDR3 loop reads CASSQEHRSPQPQHF. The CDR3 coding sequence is TGCGCCAGCAGCCAAGAACACCGATCCCCCCAGCCCCAGCATTTT.

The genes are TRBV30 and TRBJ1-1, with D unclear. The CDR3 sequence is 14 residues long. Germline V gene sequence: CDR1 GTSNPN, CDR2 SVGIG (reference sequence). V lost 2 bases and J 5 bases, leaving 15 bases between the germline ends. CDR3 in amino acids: CAWSRGAGSTEAFF. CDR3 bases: TGTGCCTGGAGTCGAGGAGCGGGGTCGACTGAAGCTTTCTTT. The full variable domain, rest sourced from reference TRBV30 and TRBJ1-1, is SQTIHQWPATLVQPVGSPLSLECTVEGTSNPNLYWYRQAAGRGLQLLFYSVGIGQISSEVPQNLSASRPQDRQFILSSKKLLLSDSGFYLCAWSRGAGSTEAFFGQGTRLTVV.

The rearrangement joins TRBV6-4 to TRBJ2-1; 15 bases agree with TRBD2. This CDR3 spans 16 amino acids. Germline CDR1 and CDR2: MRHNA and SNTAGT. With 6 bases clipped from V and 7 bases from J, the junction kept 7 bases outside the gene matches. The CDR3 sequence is CASRGEGTSGRNEQFF. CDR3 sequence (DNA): TGTGCCAGCAGAGGAGAGGGGACTAGCGGGAGGAATGAGCAGTTCTTC.

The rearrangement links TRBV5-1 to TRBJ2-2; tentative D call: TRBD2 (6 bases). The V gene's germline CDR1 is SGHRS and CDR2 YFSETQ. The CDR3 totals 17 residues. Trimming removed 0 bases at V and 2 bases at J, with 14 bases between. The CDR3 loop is CASSLAVRRENTGELFF. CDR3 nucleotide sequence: TGCGCCAGCAGCTTGGCAGTTAGGCGGGAAAACACCGGGGAGCTGTTTTTT.

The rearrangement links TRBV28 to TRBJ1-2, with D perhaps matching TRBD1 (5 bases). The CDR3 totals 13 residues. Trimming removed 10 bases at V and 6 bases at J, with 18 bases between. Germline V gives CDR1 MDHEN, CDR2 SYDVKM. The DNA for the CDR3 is TGTGCCACCCCCGAACTGGAGGGACATGGCTACACCTTC. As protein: CATPELEGHGYTF.

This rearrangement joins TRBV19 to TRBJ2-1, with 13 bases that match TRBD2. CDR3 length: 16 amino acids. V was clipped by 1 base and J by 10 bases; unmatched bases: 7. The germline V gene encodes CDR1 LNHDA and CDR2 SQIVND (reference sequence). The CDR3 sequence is CASSIGLAGGIGEQFF. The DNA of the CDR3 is TGTGCCAGTAGTATAGGACTAGCGGGAGGAATTGGAGAGCAGTTCTTC.